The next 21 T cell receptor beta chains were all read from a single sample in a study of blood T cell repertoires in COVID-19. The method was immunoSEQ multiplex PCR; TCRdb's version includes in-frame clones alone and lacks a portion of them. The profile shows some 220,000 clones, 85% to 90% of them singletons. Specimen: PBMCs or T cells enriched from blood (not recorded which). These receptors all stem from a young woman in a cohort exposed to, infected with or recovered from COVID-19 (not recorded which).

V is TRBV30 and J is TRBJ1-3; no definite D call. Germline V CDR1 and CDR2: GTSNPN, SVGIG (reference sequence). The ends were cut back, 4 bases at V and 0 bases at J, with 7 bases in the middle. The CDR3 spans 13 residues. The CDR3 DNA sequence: TGTGCCTGGACGAGAAACTCTGGAAACACCATATATTTT. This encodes CAWTRNSGNTIYF.

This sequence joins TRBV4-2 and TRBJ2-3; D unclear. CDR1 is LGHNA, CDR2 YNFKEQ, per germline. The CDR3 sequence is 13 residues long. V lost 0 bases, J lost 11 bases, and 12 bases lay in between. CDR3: CASSQDEAHEQYF. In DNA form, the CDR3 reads TGTGCCAGCAGCCAAGATGAGGCGCACGAGCAGTATTTT.

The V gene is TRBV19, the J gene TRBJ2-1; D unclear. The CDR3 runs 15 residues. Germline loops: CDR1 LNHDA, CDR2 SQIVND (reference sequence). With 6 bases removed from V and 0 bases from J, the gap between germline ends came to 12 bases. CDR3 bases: TGTGCCAGTAGAAGATCGCGGAGCTCCTACAATGAGCAGTTCTTC. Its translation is CASRRSRSSYNEQFF.

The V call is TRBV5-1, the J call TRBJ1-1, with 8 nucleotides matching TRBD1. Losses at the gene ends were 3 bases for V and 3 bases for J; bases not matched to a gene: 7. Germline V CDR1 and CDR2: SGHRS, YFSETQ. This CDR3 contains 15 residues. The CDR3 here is CASSSTGVRDTEAFF. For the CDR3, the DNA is TGCGCCAGCAGCTCGACAGGGGTTCGGGACACTGAAGCTTTCTTT.

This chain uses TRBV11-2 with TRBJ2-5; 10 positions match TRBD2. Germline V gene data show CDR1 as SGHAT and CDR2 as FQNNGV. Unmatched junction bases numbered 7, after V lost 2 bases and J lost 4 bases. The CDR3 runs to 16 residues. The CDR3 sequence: CASSLLAGAGRETQYF. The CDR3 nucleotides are TGTGCCAGCAGCTTACTAGCGGGAGCTGGGAGAGAGACCCAGTACTTC.

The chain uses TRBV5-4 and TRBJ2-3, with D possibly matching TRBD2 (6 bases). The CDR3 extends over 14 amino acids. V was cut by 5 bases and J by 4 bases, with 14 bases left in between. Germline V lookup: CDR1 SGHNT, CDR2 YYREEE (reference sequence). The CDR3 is CASSNRGGADTQYF. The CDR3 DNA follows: TGTGCCAGCAGTAATCGTGGCGGGGCAGATACGCAGTATTTT.

The DNA of the CDR3 is TGTGCCAGCTCACTCTCGGGACAGTTCAGCAATCAGCCCCAGCATTTT. This translates into CASSLSGQFSNQPQHF. V usage is TRBV18 and J usage is TRBJ1-5; 7 positions agree with TRBD1. Germline V lookup: CDR1 KGHSH, CDR2 LQKENI. J gave up 1 base and V 4 bases, and 7 bases lay outside the gene matches. The CDR3 extends over 16 amino acids.

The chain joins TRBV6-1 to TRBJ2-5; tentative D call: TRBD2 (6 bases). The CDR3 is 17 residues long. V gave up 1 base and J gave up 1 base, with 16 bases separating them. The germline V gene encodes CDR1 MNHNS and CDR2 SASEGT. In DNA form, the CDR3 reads TGTGCCAGCAGTGAAGGACTTTGGACTAACTTCCAAGAGACCCAGTACTTC. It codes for CASSEGLWTNFQETQYF.

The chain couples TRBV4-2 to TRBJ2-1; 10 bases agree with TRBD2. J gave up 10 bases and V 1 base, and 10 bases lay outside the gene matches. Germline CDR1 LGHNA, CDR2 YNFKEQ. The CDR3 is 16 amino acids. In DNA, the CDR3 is TGTGCCAGCAGCCAAGTAACGAGCGGGGGGGCCGGGGAGCAGTTCTTC. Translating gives CASSQVTSGGAGEQFF.

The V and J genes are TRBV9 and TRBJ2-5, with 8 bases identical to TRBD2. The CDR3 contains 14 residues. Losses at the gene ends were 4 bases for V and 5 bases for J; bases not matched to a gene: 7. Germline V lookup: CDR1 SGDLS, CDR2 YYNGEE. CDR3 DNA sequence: TGTGCCAGCAGCCCCCGGGGGGGCGGGGAGACCCAGTACTTC. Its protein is CASSPRGGGETQYF.

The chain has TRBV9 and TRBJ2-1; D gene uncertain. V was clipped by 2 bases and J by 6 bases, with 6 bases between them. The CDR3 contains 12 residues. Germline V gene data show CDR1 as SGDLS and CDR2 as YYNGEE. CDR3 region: CASSVFGNEQFF. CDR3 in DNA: TGTGCCAGCAGCGTCTTCGGCAATGAGCAGTTCTTC.

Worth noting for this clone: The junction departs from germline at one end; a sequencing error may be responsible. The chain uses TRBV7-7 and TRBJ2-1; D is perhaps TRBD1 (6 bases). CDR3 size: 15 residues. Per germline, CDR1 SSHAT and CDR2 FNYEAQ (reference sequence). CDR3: CASSLGGVSYNEQFF. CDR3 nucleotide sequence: TGTGCTAGCAGCTTAGGGGGAGTCTCCTACAATGAGCAGTTCTTC.

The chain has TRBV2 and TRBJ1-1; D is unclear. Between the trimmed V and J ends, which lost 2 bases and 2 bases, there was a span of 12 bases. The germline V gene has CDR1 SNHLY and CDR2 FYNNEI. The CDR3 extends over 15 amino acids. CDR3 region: CASSENIVLNTEAFF. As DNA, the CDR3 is TGTGCCAGCAGTGAAAATATTGTTCTAAACACTGAAGCTTTCTTT.

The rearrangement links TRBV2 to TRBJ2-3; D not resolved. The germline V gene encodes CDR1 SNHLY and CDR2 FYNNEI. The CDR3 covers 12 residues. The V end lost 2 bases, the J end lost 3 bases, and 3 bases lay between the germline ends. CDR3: CASSEQTDTQYF. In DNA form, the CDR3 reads TGTGCCAGCAGTGAACAGACAGATACGCAGTATTTT. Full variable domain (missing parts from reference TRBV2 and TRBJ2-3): EPEVTQTPSHQVTQMGQEVILRCVPISNHLYFYWYRQILGQKVEFLVSFYNNEISEKSEIFDDQFSVERPDGSNFTLKIRSTKLEDSAMYFCASSEQTDTQYFGPGTRLTVL.

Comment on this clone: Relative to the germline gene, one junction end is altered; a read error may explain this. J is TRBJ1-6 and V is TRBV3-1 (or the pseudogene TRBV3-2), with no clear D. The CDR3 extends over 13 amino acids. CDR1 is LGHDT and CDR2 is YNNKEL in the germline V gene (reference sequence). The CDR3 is CASSQDLGTVLDF. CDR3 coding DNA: TGTGCCAGCAGCCAAGATCTTGGAACAGTTCTGGACTTT.

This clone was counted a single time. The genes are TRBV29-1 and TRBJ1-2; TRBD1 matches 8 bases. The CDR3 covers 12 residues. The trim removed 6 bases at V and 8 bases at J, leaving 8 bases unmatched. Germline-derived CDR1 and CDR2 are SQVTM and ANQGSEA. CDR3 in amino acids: CSVGSTGVGYTF. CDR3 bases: TGCAGCGTGGGTTCGACAGGGGTCGGCTACACCTTC.

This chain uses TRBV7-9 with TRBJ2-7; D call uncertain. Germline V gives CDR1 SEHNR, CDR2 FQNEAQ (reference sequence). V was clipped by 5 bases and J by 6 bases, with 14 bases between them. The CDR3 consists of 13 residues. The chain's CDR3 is CASSPSTRFEQYF. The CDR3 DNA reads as TGTGCCAGCAGCCCCTCGACTCGATTCGAGCAGTACTTC.

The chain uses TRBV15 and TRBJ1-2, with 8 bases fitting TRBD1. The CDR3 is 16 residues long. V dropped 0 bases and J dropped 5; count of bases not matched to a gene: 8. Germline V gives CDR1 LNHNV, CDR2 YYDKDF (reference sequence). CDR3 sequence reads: CATSRDRTGPGYGYTF. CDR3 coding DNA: TGTGCCACCAGCAGAGATCGGACAGGGCCCGGTTATGGCTACACCTTC.

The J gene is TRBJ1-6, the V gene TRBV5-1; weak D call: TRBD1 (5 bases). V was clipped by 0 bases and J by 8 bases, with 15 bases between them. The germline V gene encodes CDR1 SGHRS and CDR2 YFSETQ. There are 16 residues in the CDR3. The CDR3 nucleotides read TGCGCCAGCAGCTTGGAGGGGTTAGGGACTTATTCACCCCTCCACTTT. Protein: CASSLEGLGTYSPLHF.

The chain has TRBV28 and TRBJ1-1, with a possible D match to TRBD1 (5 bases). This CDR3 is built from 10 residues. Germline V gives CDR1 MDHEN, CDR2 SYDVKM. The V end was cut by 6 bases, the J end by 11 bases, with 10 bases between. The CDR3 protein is CASSSGGAFF. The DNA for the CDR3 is TGTGCCAGCAGCTCGGGGGGGGCTTTCTTT.

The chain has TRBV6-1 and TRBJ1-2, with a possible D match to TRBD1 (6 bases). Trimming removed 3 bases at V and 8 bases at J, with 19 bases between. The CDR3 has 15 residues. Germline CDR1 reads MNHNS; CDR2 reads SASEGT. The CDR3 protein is CASSDITGKVVGYTF. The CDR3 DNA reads TGTGCCAGCAGTGACATCACAGGGAAGGTCGTGGGCTACACCTTC.